Reported below is one T cell receptor (beta chain). These data come from a study of CD8 T cells in Susac syndrome. Reverse transcription used about 0.45 to 1 ug RNA and random hexamers. TCRdb itself ran the immunoSEQ multiplex PCR reads through MiXCR, one entry per CDR3 protein. Found here are tens of thousands of distinct CDR3 sequences, 94% of them singletons; the top ten hold 0.52%. Sequenced input: CD8+ T cells from PBMCs. The TCR was taken from a human donor with Susac syndrome.

The CDR3 DNA follows: TGTGCCAGCGGGTCACGACAGGGGACATACTACGAGCAGTACTTC. This gives the protein CASGSRQGTYYEQYF. The genes are TRBV28 and TRBJ2-7, with TRBD1 matching over 8 bases. The CDR3 is 15 amino acids. Germline lookup yields CDR1 MDHEN and CDR2 SYDVKM. Trimming took 8 bases from V and 3 from J; bases not matched to a gene: 12.